These 17 T cell receptor beta chains were all obtained from the same sample, sequenced in a study of T cell repertoires in cytomegalovirus infection. TCRdb used MiXCR to reprocess the reads, holding one entry per CDR3 protein. This repertoire shows 54,000 or so distinct CDR3 sequences, about a third found once; its top ten account for about two thirds. Their antigens are not known. Input material: PBMCs, sequenced either directly or after in vitro stimulation (not recorded which). The source of these receptors is a human donor in good health (CMV status not recorded). Some clones in this sample may be carry-over from other donors' samples.

The rearrangement links TRBV7-9 to TRBJ1-6; 7 nucleotides line up with TRBD1. Germline V gene sequence: CDR1 SEHNR, CDR2 FQNEAQ (reference sequence). Germline trimming cut 4 bases from V and 3 bases from J; bases unmatched to any gene: 12. CDR3 length: 18 amino acids. The chain's CDR3 is CASSSHPGTASYNSPLHF. The CDR3 bases are TGTGCCAGCAGCTCCCACCCCGGGACAGCGAGCTATAATTCACCCCTCCACTTT.

This clonotype turned up a few times. The genes are TRBV7-7 and TRBJ2-5; 10 nucleotides agree with TRBD2. Germline assignment: CDR1 SSHAT and CDR2 FNYEAQ (reference sequence). The CDR3 sequence is 15 residues long. The trim removed 3 bases at V and 2 bases at J, leaving 3 bases unmatched. The CDR3 reads CASSLRTSGQETQYF. The CDR3 nucleotides read TGTGCCAGCAGCTTGCGGACTAGCGGTCAAGAGACCCAGTACTTC. The complete variable domain, with remaining parts taken from reference TRBV7-7 and TRBJ2-5, reads GAGVSQSPRYKVTKRGQDVTLRCDPISSHATLYWYQQALGQGPEFLTYFNYEAQPDKSGLPSDRFSAERPEGSISTLTIQRTEQRDSAMYRCASSLRTSGQETQYFGPGTRLLVL.

The chain combines TRBV20-1 with TRBJ2-7, with TRBD2 identical over 7 bases. The CDR3 covers 14 residues. CDR1 and CDR2 from the germline V gene are DFQATT and SNEGSKA (reference sequence). V lost 5 bases and J lost 3; bases outside the gene matches: 10. CDR3 sequence reads: CSALLREGGYEQYF. In nucleotides, the CDR3 is TGCAGTGCTCTACTGAGGGAGGGCGGCTACGAGCAGTACTTC.

This clonotype was seen a few times. The gene calls are TRBV5-6 and TRBJ1-5; D is unclear. Germline lookup yields CDR1 SGHDT and CDR2 YYEEEE. The V end was cut by 1 base, the J end by 10 bases, with 12 bases between. This CDR3 is 13 amino acids long. Here the CDR3 DNA reads TGTGCCAGCAGCTTGTTTGCGGGCGAACCCCAGCATTTT. It specifies CASSLFAGEPQHF.

The rearrangement links TRBV28 to TRBJ2-1; either TRBD1 or TRBD2 may supply D (5 bases each). CDR3 length equals 15 residues. V lost 6 bases and J 0 bases, leaving 12 bases between the germline ends. From germline, CDR1 is MDHEN and CDR2 SYDVKM. The CDR3 region is CASRGDQPSYNEQFF. CDR3 bases: TGTGCCAGCAGGGGGGACCAGCCCTCCTACAATGAGCAGTTCTTC.

This chain links TRBV7-8 with TRBJ2-1; D remains ambiguous. This CDR3 is built from 14 residues. Germline lookup yields CDR1 SGHVS and CDR2 FQNEAQ. V was shortened by 0 bases and J by 5 bases, with 8 bases between the two germline ends. The CDR3 protein is CASSLAYQHNEQFF. CDR3 nucleotide sequence: TGTGCCAGCAGCTTAGCGTACCAGCACAATGAGCAGTTCTTC.

This clonotype was recorded only once. The V call is TRBV12-3 or TRBV12-4, the J call TRBJ2-5; possibly TRBD1 or TRBD2 for D (6 bases each). V was pared by 0 bases and J by 6 bases, with 11 bases between. The CDR3 sequence is 14 residues long. The CDR3 region is CASSLAGGLKTQYF. CDR3 nucleotide sequence: TGTGCCAGCAGTTTAGCCGGGGGCTTAAAGACCCAGTACTTC.

This clonotype has ten or more counts. J is TRBJ2-7 and V is TRBV7-2; TRBD1 is a possible D gene (6 bases). Trimming shortened V by 4 bases and J by 5 bases, and 18 bases separated the two germline ends. CDR1 and CDR2 from the germline V gene are SGHTA and FQGNSA. CDR3 length equals 15 residues. DNA of the CDR3: TGTGCCAGCAGCTCTCCAGGGGTTGGAAAGGACGAGCAGTACTTC. It codes for CASSSPGVGKDEQYF. The variable domain in full, completed from reference TRBV7-2 and TRBJ2-7, reads GAGVSQSPSNKVTEKGKDVELRCDPISGHTALYWYRQSLGQGLEFLIYFQGNSAPDKSGLPSDRFSAERTGGSVSTLTIQRTQQEDSAVYLCASSSPGVGKDEQYFGPGTRLTVT.

Concerning this clonotype: A junction end diverges from the germline sequence, so it may reflect a read error. This rearrangement joins TRBV6-5 to TRBJ2-1; D is undetermined. Germline-derived CDR1 and CDR2 are MNHEY and SVGAGI. The CDR3 runs 13 residues. CDR3 protein: CARSYSADNEQFF. In DNA, the CDR3 is TGTGCCCGCAGTTACAGCGCCGACAATGAGCAGTTCTTC.

V usage is TRBV29-1 and J usage is TRBJ2-1; TRBD1 might be the D (5 bases). Germline assignment: CDR1 SQVTM and CDR2 ANQGSEA. There are 13 residues in the CDR3. The V end lost 6 bases, the J end lost 3 bases, and 12 bases lay between the germline ends. CDR3 in amino acids: CSVMGPGYNEQFF. The CDR3, as DNA: TGCAGCGTGATGGGGCCAGGCTACAATGAGCAGTTCTTC.

The table lists this clonotype with a few counts. V usage is TRBV5-1 and J usage is TRBJ1-1; TRBD1 is a possible D gene (6 bases). V was trimmed by 4 bases and J by 4 bases, leaving 17 bases between them. Germline V CDR1 and CDR2: SGHRS, YFSETQ. CDR3 size: 15 residues. The CDR3 DNA is TGCGCCAGCAGCCGTCCGGAAAGGGGGGCCACTGAAGCTTTCTTT. This gives the protein CASSRPERGATEAFF.

This clonotype was seen many times. V is TRBV7-2 and J is TRBJ1-6; D is undetermined. V was trimmed by 5 bases and J by 0 bases, leaving 17 bases between them. Looked up from germline, CDR1 is SGHTA and CDR2 is FQGNSA. This CDR3 is 18 amino acids long. In nucleotides, the CDR3 is TGTGCCAGCAGCACATCGCGTCTCACATACTCCTATAATTCACCCCTCCACTTT. Amino acid sequence: CASSTSRLTYSYNSPLHF.

The chain uses TRBV28 and TRBJ1-5; D is undetermined. This CDR3 is built from 15 residues. Germline V gene lookup returns CDR1 MDHEN and CDR2 SYDVKM. Trimming shortened V by 4 bases and J by 5 bases, and 15 bases separated the two germline ends. The CDR3 reads CASSSLREIDQPQHF. The CDR3 nucleotides are TGTGCCAGCAGTTCGTTAAGGGAGATAGATCAGCCCCAGCATTTT.

The table lists this clonotype with a few counts. This chain joins TRBV4-1 and TRBJ2-3; D perhaps matches TRBD1 (5 bases). Looked up from germline, CDR1 is MGHRA and CDR2 is YSYEKL. The CDR3 covers 15 residues. The V end lost 4 bases, the J end lost 1 base, and 12 bases lay between the germline ends. The CDR3 sequence: CASSRRARGTDTQYF. Here the CDR3 DNA reads TGCGCCAGCAGCCGCAGGGCACGGGGCACAGATACGCAGTATTTT.

This clonotype showed up just a few times. The gene calls are TRBV11-2 and TRBJ1-6; TRBD1 might be the D (6 bases). CDR1 is SGHAT, CDR2 FQNNGV, per germline. The CDR3 has 14 residues. Trimming took 5 bases from V and 2 from J, leaving 7 bases between them. The CDR3 coding sequence is TGTGCCAGCAGCCGGGACACCTATAATTCACCCCTCCACTTT. This translates into CASSRDTYNSPLHF.

The chain combines TRBV5-4 with TRBJ2-5, with 7 bases fitting TRBD1. This CDR3 spans 15 amino acids. Per germline, CDR1 SGHNT and CDR2 YYREEE (reference sequence). With V trimmed by 4 bases and J by 2 bases, 8 bases remained unmatched. This chain's CDR3 is CASSRGQETQETQYF. The CDR3 DNA follows: TGTGCCAGCAGCAGAGGACAGGAGACACAAGAGACCCAGTACTTC.

The gene calls are TRBV11-2 and TRBJ2-3, with a possible D match to TRBD2 (7 bases). Trimming removed 8 bases at V and 1 base at J, with 19 bases between. CDR1 is SGHAT and CDR2 is FQNNGV in the germline V gene. The CDR3 is 16 residues long. CDR3 sequence: CASSRGRGPRTDTQYF. CDR3 bases: TGTGCCAGCTCACGAGGGCGGGGGCCCCGCACAGATACGCAGTATTTT.